Sequencing of this TCR beta chain was carried out in a study of vaccination and CD4 T cells after COVID-19. Looking at the study overall: SARS-CoV-2, HCoV-NL63, HCoV-OC43 and HCoV-229E supplied the overlapping spike peptides used to stimulate cells.

For this clonotype: Antigen specificity is unknown.

The Oncomine TCR Beta short-read assay was applied to DNA of cultured CD4+ T cells. Cultured CD4+ T cells yielded the extracted genomic DNA. TCRdb ran MiXCR on the PCR reads and lists one entry per CDR3 protein. The data hold about 24,000 distinct CDR3 sequences, with around 40% observed a single time. Time point reported: late sampling 161 to 241 days after vaccination in a few convalescent patients. Treatment indicated: roughly nine-day PBMC culture with coronavirus spike peptide pools or control peptides (ViraFEST assay). Once peptide pools had expanded antigen-specific T cells, ViraFEST sequenced TCRs. Whole-study findings and limits: Counts of SARS-CoV-2-reactive clonotypes had a median that went from about 20 to 38, a nonsignificant change.

This CDR3 is built from 13 residues. Trimming took 8 bases from V and 0 from J, leaving 8 bases between them. The input for sequencing was CD4+ T cells from blood, cultured in vitro, taken about 7 months after SARS-CoV-2 vaccination. This chain links TRBV12-3 or TRBV12-4 with TRBJ1-5, with D unclear. This clonotype originated in a human donor who had recovered from COVID-19. CDR3 nucleotides: TGTGCCAGCGGGATTTATAGCAATCAGCCCCAGCATTTT. Protein: CASGIYSNQPQHF.